The clone carrying this TCR beta chain was detected a few times. Its antigen is undetermined. This sample was taken from a study of cytomegalovirus exposure and HLA in healthy donors. TCRdb's copy holds only in-frame clones and misses some; the assay was immunoSEQ multiplex PCR. There are about 64,000 clones in the sample; 85% to 95% occur only once, and 5.5% to 7.5% lies in the top ten. Findings and limits, study-wide: The classifier reportedly diagnosed cytomegalovirus status with high sensitivity and specificity. Subsequent analysis of the roughly 120 validation repertoires found a tendency for first-cohort TCR clusters to co-occur.

V was trimmed by 5 bases and J by 2 bases, leaving 7 bases between them. This CDR3 has 12 amino acids. Germline CDR1 reads SEHNR; CDR2 reads FQNEAQ (reference sequence). J is TRBJ2-7 and V is TRBV7-9; no definite D call. The sequencing sample was made of PBMCs. The source is a woman under 30 in good health and CMV-seropositive. The CDR3: CASSPETYEQYF. Here the CDR3 DNA reads TGTGCCAGCAGCCCGGAGACCTACGAGCAGTACTTC.